The TCR beta chain under discussion was sequenced for a study of blood T cell repertoires in COVID-19. For the study at large: Samples of COVID-19 (acute and convalescent) were obtained from the United States, Italy and Spain.

The protocol was immunoSEQ multiplex PCR, while the TCRdb copy is restricted to in-frame clones and leaves out a portion. The data hold a few hundred thousand clones, with about 89% observed a single time. Germline assignment: CDR1 MNHEY and CDR2 SMNVEV (reference sequence). This CDR3 has 16 residues. The germline V and J ends were trimmed by 8 bases and 0 bases, with 14 bases remaining between them. Individuals drawn from around 25 US areas were roughly 18 to 100 years old. Donors were grouped by their self-reported clinical history. This receptor was obtained from a man between 40 and 49 years old who had recovered from COVID-19. The V and J genes are TRBV27 and TRBJ1-6, with unresolved D. Sequenced input: PBMCs or T cells enriched from blood (not recorded which). CDR3 DNA sequence: TGTGCCAGCGGAACACAGACGAGCTCCTATAATTCACCCCTCCACTTT. Protein sequence: CASGTQTSSYNSPLHF.